The T cell receptor (beta chain) described here comes from a study of spatial heterogeneity in lung cancer. TCRdb used MiXCR to reprocess the 5' RACE reads, holding one entry per CDR3 protein. The profile shows approximately 44,000 distinct CDR3 sequences, about 13% of them singletons. As to time point: sample taken at primary tumor resection. The authors sequenced whole RNA from tumor, nontumor lung or frozen PBMC without sorting. Around 68 TRACERx patients with early, untreated non-small cell lung cancer donated samples. Study results and limitations: Ubiquitous, expanded tumor-derived TCRs were more frequently observed in blood at resection than at follow-up.

This CDR3 comprises 13 residues. Trimming left V 5 bases short and J 1 base short, with 9 bases between. Germline V lookup: CDR1 SGHRS, CDR2 YFSETQ. This clonotype occurred a few times. The antigen is undetermined. This sequence originates from a male donor with early-stage non-small cell lung cancer. J is TRBJ1-1 and V is TRBV5-1; D perhaps matches TRBD1 (5 bases). The sample consisted of PBMCs, taken at surgery. The CDR3 DNA follows: TGCGCCAGCAGTAATCAGGGGAACACTGAAGCTTTCTTT. Encoded protein: CASSNQGNTEAFF.